This T cell receptor beta chain was captured in a study of response to subunit inactivated influenza vaccine. Findings and caveats of the study: The authors put forward the suggestion that each seasonal influenza vaccination may bring in only a limited number of new T cells.

Germline assignment: CDR1 LGHNA and CDR2 YSLEER. Trimming took off 0 bases at V and 8 bases at J, with 16 bases between the two ends. The CDR3 length is 15 residues. With respect to this clonotype: Its cognate antigen is unknown.

MiXCR, run by TCRdb on the RT-PCR reads, gives a single entry per CDR3 protein. This sample carries 300,000 to 350,000 distinct CDR3 sequences, just over 20% of them seen once, and the ten largest clones take roughly 10%. The sequencing here drew on PBMCs from blood, taken 21 months after vaccination. The receptor was isolated from a man aged 50 to 75 who received an inactivated influenza vaccine. The chain combines TRBV4-3 with TRBJ1-2; D gene uncertain. The CDR3 DNA reads as TGCGCCAGCAGCCAAGAGATCGCTCTGGCGGGGGGCTACACCTTC. Encoded protein: CASSQEIALAGGYTF.